This T cell receptor (beta chain) originates from a study of cytomegalovirus exposure and HLA in healthy donors. Study-wide background: Assignment to the Caucasian-associated ancestry cluster applied to approximately 79% of the 300 to 500 genotyped donors.

Note on this clone: Its antigen is still unknown.

The PCR made use of 60 Vbeta and 13 Jbeta primers. Repertoires were generated with immunoSEQ multiplex PCR, while TCRdb's copy carries only in-frame clones and drops some. This table holds just over 150,000 clones, about 85% found once. CDR1 and CDR2 from the germline V gene are SGHRS and YFSETQ. The CDR3 is 16 amino acids. J was trimmed by 0 bases and V by 4 bases; bases with no gene match: 7. The study, taken as a whole, reports: A later analysis found common viral pathogens apparently linked to several of the most significant clusters. Immune exposure information comprised only CMV serostatus.

Source material: PBMCs. The chain combines TRBV5-1 with TRBJ2-1; 7 bases are shared with TRBD1. The TCR sequence derives from a woman aged 18 to 35 in good health and CMV-seronegative. The CDR3 DNA is TGCGCCAGCAGCACCGCAGGGGGACCCTCCTACAATGAGCAGTTCTTC. This encodes CASSTAGGPSYNEQFF.